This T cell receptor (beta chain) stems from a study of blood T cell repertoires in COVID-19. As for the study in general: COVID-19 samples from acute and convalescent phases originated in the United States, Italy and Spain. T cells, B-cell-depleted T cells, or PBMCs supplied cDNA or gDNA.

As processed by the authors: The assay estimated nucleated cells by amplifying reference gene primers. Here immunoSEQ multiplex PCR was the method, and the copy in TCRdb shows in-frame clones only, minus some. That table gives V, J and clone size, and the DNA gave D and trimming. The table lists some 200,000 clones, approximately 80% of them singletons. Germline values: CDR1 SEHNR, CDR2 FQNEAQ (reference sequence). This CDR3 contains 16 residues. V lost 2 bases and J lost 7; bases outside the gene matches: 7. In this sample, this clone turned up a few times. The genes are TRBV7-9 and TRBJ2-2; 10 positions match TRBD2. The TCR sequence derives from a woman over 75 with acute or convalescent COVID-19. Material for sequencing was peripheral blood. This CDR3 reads CASSLPAGGPGGELFF. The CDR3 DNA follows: TGTGCCAGCAGCTTACCAGCGGGAGGGCCTGGCGGGGAGCTGTTTTTT.